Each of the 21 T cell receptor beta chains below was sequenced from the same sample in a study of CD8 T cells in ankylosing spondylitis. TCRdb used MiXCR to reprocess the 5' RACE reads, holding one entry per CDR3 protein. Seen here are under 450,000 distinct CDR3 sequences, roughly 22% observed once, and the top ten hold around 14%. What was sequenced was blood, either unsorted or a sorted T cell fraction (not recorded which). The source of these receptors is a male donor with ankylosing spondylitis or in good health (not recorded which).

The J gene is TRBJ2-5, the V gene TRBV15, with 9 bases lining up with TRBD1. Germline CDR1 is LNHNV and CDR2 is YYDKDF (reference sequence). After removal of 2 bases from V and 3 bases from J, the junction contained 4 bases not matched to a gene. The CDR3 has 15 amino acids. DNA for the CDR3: TGTGCCACCAGCAGAACGAGACAGGGGGAAGAGACCCAGTACTTC. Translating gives CATSRTRQGEETQYF. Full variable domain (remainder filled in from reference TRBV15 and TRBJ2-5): DAMVIQNPRYQVTQFGKPVTLSCSQTLNHNVMYWYQQKSSQAPKLLFHYYDKDFNNEADTPDNFQSRRPNTSFCFLDIRSPGLGDTAMYLCATSRTRQGEETQYFGPGTRLLVL.

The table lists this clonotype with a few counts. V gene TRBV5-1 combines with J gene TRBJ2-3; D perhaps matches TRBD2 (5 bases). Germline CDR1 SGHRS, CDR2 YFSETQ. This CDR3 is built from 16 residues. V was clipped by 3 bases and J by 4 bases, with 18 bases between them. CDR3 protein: CASSWPEAGAPDTQYF. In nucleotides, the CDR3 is TGCGCCAGCAGCTGGCCGGAGGCGGGTGCCCCAGATACGCAGTATTTT. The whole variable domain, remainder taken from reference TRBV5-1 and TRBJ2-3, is KAGVTQTPRYLIKTRGQQVTLSCSPISGHRSVSWYQQTPGQGLQFLFEYFSETQRNKGNFPGRFSGRQFSNSRSEMNVSTLELGDSALYLCASSWPEAGAPDTQYFGPGTRLTVL.

CDR3 in amino acids: CASSVEGHSYEQYF. DNA for the CDR3: TGTGCCAGCAGCGTAGAGGGACACTCCTACGAGCAGTACTTC. This chain uses TRBV9 with TRBJ2-7; possibly TRBD1 for D (6 bases). Germline values: CDR1 SGDLS, CDR2 YYNGEE. The CDR3 length is 14 residues. V was pared by 0 bases and J by 0 bases, with 7 bases between.

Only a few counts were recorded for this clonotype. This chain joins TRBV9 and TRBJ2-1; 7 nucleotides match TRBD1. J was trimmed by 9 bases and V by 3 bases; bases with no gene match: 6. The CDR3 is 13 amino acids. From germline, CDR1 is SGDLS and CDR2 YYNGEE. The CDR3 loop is CASSETGFSEQFF. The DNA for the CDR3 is TGTGCCAGCAGCGAGACAGGGTTTTCTGAGCAGTTCTTC.

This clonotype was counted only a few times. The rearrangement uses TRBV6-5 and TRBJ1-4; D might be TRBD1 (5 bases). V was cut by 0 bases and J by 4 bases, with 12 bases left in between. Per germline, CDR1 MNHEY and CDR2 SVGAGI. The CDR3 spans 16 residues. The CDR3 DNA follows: TGTGCCAGCAGTTACTCCGGACCCGGGGGTAATGAAAAACTGTTTTTT. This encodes CASSYSGPGGNEKLFF.

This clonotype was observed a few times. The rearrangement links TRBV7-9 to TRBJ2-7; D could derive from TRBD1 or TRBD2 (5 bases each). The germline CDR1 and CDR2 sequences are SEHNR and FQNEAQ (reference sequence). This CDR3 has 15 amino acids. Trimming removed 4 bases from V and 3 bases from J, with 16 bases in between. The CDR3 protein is CASSSQGRHLYEQYF. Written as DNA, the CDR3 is TGTGCCAGCAGCTCGCAGGGACGCCATCTCTACGAGCAGTACTTC. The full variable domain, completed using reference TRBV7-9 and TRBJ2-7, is DTGVSQNPRHKITKRGQNVTFRCDPISEHNRLYWYRQTLGQGPEFLTYFQNEAQLEKSRLLSDRFSAERPKGSFSTLEIQRTEQGDSAMYLCASSSQGRHLYEQYFGPGTRLTVT.

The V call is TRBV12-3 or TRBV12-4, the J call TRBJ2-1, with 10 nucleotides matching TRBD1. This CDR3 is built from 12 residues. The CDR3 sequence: CAGQGMGNEQFF. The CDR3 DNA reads TGTGCGGGACAGGGGATGGGGAATGAGCAGTTCTTC.

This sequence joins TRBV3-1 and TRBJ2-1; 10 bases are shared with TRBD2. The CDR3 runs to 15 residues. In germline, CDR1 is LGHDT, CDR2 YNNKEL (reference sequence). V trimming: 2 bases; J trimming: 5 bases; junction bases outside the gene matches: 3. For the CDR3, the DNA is TGTGCCAGCAGCCAATGGCTAGCGGGGGACAATGAGCAGTTCTTC. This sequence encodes CASSQWLAGDNEQFF.

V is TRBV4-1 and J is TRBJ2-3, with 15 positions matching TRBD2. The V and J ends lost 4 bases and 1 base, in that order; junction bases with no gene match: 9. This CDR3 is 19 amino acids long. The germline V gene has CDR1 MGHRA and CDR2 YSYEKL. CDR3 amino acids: CASSPGLAGGPPRTDTQYF. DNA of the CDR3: TGCGCCAGCAGCCCAGGACTAGCGGGGGGGCCACCGCGCACAGATACGCAGTATTTT.

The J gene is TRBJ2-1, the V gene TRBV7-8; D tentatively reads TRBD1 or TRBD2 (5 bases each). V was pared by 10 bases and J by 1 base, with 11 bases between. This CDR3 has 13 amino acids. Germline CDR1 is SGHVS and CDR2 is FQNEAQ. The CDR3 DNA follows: TGTGCCACGACGGGGACGTCCTACAATGAGCAGTTCTTC. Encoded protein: CATTGTSYNEQFF.

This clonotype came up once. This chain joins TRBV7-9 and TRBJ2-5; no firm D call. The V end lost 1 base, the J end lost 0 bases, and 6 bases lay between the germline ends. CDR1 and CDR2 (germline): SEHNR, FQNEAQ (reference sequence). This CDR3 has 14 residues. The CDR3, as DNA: TGTGCCAGCAGCTTAGTTGCCAACCAAGAGACCCAGTACTTC. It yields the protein CASSLVANQETQYF.

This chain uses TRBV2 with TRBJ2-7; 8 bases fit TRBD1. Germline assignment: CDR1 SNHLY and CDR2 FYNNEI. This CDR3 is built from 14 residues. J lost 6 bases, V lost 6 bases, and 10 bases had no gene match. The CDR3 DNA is TGTGCCAGCAGGGAGACAGGGGTTAGTGTCGAGCAGTACTTC. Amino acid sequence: CASRETGVSVEQYF. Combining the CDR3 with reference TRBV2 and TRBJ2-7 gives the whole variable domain EPEVTQTPSHQVTQMGQEVILRCVPISNHLYFYWYRQILGQKVEFLVSFYNNEISEKSEIFDDQFSVERPDGSNFTLKIRSTKLEDSAMYFCASRETGVSVEQYFGPGTRLTVT.

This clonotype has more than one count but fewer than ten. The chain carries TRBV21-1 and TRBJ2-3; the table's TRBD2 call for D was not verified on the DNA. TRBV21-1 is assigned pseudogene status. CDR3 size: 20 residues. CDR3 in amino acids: CASSAQTGLAGGENTDTQYF. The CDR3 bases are TGTGCCAGCAGCGCTCAAACCGGACTAGCGGGGGGAGAAAACACAGATACGCAGTATTTT.

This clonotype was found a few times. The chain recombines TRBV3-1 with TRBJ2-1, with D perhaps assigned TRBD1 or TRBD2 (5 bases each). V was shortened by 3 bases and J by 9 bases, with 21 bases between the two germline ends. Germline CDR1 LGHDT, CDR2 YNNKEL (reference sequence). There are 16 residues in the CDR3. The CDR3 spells CASSHLPGRQKTEQFF. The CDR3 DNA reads TGTGCCAGCAGCCATTTACCGGGACGGCAGAAAACTGAGCAGTTCTTC.

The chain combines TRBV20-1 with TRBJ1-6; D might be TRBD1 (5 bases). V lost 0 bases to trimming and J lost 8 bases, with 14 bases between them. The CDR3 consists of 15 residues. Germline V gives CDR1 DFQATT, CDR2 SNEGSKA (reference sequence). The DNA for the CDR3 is TGCAGTGCTAGAGATTCAGTTTGGGGGGATTCACCCCTCCACTTT. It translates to CSARDSVWGDSPLHF.

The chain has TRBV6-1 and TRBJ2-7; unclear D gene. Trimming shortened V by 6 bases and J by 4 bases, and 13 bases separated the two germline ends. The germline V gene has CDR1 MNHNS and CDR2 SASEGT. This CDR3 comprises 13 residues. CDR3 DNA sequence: TGTGCCAGCAGCCACGACATTGCTTACGAGCAGTACTTC. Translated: CASSHDIAYEQYF.

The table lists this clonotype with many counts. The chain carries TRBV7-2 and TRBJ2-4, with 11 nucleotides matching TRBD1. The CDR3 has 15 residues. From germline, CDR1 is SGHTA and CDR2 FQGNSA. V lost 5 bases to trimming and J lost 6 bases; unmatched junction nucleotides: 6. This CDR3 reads CASSLRTGGANIQYF. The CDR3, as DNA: TGTGCCAGCAGCCTAAGGACAGGGGGCGCAAACATTCAGTACTTC. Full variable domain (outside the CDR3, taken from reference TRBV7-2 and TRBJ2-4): GAGVSQSPSNKVTEKGKDVELRCDPISGHTALYWYRQSLGQGLEFLIYFQGNSAPDKSGLPSDRFSAERTGGSVSTLTIQRTQQEDSAVYLCASSLRTGGANIQYFGAGTRLSVL.

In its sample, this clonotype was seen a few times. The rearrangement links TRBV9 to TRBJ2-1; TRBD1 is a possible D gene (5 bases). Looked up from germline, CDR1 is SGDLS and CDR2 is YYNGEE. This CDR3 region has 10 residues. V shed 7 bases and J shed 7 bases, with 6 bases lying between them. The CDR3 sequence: CASGQNEQFF. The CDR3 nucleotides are TGTGCCAGCGGACAAAATGAGCAGTTCTTC.

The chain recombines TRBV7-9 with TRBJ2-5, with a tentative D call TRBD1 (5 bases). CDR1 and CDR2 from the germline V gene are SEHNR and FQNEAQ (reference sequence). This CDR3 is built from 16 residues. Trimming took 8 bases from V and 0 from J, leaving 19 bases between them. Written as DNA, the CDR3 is TGTGCCAGCTGCTCACCTACGACAGACCACCAAGAGACCCAGTACTTC. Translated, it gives CASCSPTTDHQETQYF.

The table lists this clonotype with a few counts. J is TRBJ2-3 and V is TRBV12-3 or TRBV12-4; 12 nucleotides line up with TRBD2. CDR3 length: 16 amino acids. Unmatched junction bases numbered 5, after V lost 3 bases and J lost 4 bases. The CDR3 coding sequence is TGTGCCAGCAGTTTTGAGCTAGCGGGGGGGGCAGATACGCAGTATTTT. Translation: CASSFELAGGADTQYF.

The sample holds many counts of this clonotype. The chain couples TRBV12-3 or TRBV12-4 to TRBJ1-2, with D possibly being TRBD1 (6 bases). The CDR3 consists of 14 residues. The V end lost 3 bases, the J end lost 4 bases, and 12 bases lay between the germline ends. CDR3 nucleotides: TGTGCCAGCAGTTTTGGGGGCGGGCCCTATGGCTACACCTTC. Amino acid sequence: CASSFGGGPYGYTF.